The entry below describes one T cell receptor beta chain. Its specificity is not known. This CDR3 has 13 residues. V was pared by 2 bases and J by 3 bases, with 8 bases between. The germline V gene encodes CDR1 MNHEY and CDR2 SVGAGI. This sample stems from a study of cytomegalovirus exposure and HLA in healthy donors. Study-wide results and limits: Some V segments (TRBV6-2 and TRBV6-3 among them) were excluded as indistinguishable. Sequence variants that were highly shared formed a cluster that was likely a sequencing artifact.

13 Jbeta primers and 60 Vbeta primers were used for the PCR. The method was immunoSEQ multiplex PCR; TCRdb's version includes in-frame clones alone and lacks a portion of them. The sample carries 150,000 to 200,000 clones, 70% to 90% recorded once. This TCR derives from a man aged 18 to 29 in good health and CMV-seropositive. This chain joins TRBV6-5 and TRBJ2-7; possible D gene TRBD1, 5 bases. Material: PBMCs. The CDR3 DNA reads TGTGCCAGCAGTTACGTCACAGGCTACGAGCAGTACTTC. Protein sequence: CASSYVTGYEQYF.